The 5 T cell receptor beta chains listed next were all sequenced from one sample in a study of T cell responses to AZD1222 COVID-19 vaccine. Profiled with immunoSEQ multiplex PCR; TCRdb holds only in-frame clones, not every one. The top ten hold approximately 20% of the sample, which has over 150,000 clones, about 92% seen once. The source material was peripheral blood, sampled on day 0 of AZD1222 vaccination. Every receptor here comes from an adult in good health.

DNA of the CDR3: TGTGTTACGGAGAACACCGGGGAGCTGTTTTTT. Its protein is CVTENTGELFF. The chain carries TRBV12-3 or TRBV12-4 and TRBJ2-2, with no clear D. The CDR3 spans 11 residues.

The rearrangement uses TRBV4-3 and TRBJ2-5; TRBD2 matches 8 bases. CDR1 LGHNA and CDR2 YSLEER come from the germline V gene. V lost 3 bases to trimming and J lost 1 base; unmatched junction nucleotides: 4. This CDR3 has 15 residues. For the CDR3, the DNA is TGCGCCAGCAGCCAGTTAGCGGGACTCCAAGAGACCCAGTACTTC. Encoded protein: CASSQLAGLQETQYF.

This clone has only one observation. This chain connects TRBV7-3 to TRBJ1-3, with D unresolved. Trimming removed 2 bases at V and 3 bases at J, with 5 bases between. CDR1 SGHTA and CDR2 FQGTGA come from the germline V gene. This CDR3 has 13 residues. CDR3 loop: CASSLGHGNTIYF. CDR3 nucleotides: TGTGCCAGCAGCTTAGGGCATGGAAACACCATATATTTT.

J is TRBJ2-1 and V is TRBV15; the D is unclear. Germline CDR1 reads LNHNV; CDR2 reads YYDKDF (reference sequence). The CDR3 loop spans 12 amino acids. With 8 bases removed from V and 7 bases from J, the gap between germline ends came to 12 bases. CDR3 sequence (DNA): TGTGCCACCTCTTTTCTTGGGAATGAGCAGTTCTTC. As protein: CATSFLGNEQFF.

The CDR3 region has the DNA TGCGCCAGCAGCGCAACAGGGTACGGCTACACCTTC. Protein product: CASSATGYGYTF. The chain joins TRBV5-1 to TRBJ1-2; D may be TRBD1 (6 bases). Germline V gene sequence: CDR1 SGHRS, CDR2 YFSETQ. The CDR3 contains 12 residues. Between the trimmed V and J ends, which lost 4 bases and 8 bases, there was a span of 12 bases. The full variable domain, with the rest looked up from reference TRBV5-1 and TRBJ1-2, is KAGVTQTPRYLIKTRGQQVTLSCSPISGHRSVSWYQQTPGQGLQFLFEYFSETQRNKGNFPGRFSGRQFSNSRSEMNVSTLELGDSALYLCASSATGYGYTFGSGTRLTVV.